One and the same sample provided the 11 T cell receptor beta chains below, sequenced in a study of regulatory T cells in long-lasting Graves disease. The sample's time point: newly diagnosed GD, antithyroid drugs for less than 3 months. PBMC-derived RNA was used for the TCR library. Libraries of TCR beta came from iRepertoire HTBI primers plus Arm-PCR of CDR3 regions. MiXCR, run by TCRdb on the multiplex PCR reads, gives a single entry per CDR3 protein. The sample has about 360,000 distinct CDR3 sequences, about a sixth seen once. Separately, the same data were catalogued under a study of T cells in Graves' hyperthyroidism and ophthalmopathy.

Material: peripheral blood mononuclear cells (PBMCs), obtained at new diagnosis, from a patient treated with antithyroid drugs. These receptors were taken from a young woman with Graves disease.

At least ten counts were recorded for this clonotype. The chain employs TRBV24-1 and TRBJ2-1; 8 bases match TRBD2. Germline V lookup: CDR1 KGHDR, CDR2 SFDVKD. V was clipped by 2 bases and J by 4 bases; unmatched bases: 12. This CDR3 has 18 residues. The DNA of the CDR3 is TGTGCCACCAGTGATTCAACTAGCGGAACCGGGCCATACAATGAGCAGTTCTTC. This sequence encodes CATSDSTSGTGPYNEQFF.

This clonotype was seen ten or more times. J is TRBJ1-5 and V is TRBV20-1; the D is unclear. This CDR3 comprises 14 residues. Germline assignment: CDR1 DFQATT and CDR2 SNEGSKA (reference sequence). V dropped 1 base and J dropped 1 base, with 8 bases sitting between them. CDR3 nucleotides: TGCAGTGCTAGAGCCAGGCGGAGCAATCAGCCCCAGCATTTT. This sequence encodes CSARARRSNQPQHF.

This clonotype has a count of ten or more. V and J are TRBV7-3 and TRBJ2-5, with a possible D match to TRBD1 (5 bases). Germline loops: CDR1 SGHTA, CDR2 FQGTGA. Trimming took 5 bases from V and 4 from J, leaving 14 bases between them. This CDR3 contains 14 residues. The CDR3 nucleotides read TGTGCCAGCAGCCCAGGGATGGTTGGAGAGACCCAGTACTTC. Translating gives CASSPGMVGETQYF.

This clonotype was counted at least ten times. The CDR3 DNA reads TGTGCCACCAGCAGAGATCGGTATTCCACCTACGAGCAGTACTTC. Translating it yields CATSRDRYSTYEQYF. This chain links TRBV15 with TRBJ2-7; unclear D gene. With 0 bases removed from V and 2 bases from J, the gap between germline ends came to 11 bases. CDR3 length: 15 amino acids. Germline loops: CDR1 LNHNV, CDR2 YYDKDF (reference sequence).

This clonotype was counted at least ten times. The chain joins TRBV3-1 to TRBJ1-5; possible D gene TRBD1, 5 bases. Germline V lookup: CDR1 LGHDT, CDR2 YNNKEL (reference sequence). The germline V and J ends were trimmed by 3 bases and 7 bases, with 7 bases remaining between them. The CDR3 covers 12 residues. The CDR3 here is CASSQGPQPQHF. The CDR3 region has the DNA TGTGCCAGCAGCCAGGGGCCGCAGCCCCAGCATTTT.

This clonotype was counted many times. The chain recombines TRBV2 with TRBJ2-3, with 8 nucleotides matching TRBD1. The CDR3 has 15 amino acids. Per germline, CDR1 SNHLY and CDR2 FYNNEI. Trimming took 6 bases from V and 0 from J; bases not matched to a gene: 5. This CDR3 reads CASRETGVSTDTQYF. The DNA of the CDR3 is TGTGCCAGCAGGGAGACAGGGGTTAGCACAGATACGCAGTATTTT.

The rearrangement joins TRBV5-1 to TRBJ2-2; 12 nucleotides match TRBD2. Germline loops: CDR1 SGHRS, CDR2 YFSETQ. The CDR3 sequence is 18 residues long. Losses at the gene ends were 2 bases for V and 0 bases for J; bases not matched to a gene: 5. CDR3 amino acids: CASSFGLAGLSNTGELFF. CDR3 bases: TGCGCCAGCAGCTTTGGACTAGCGGGACTCTCGAACACCGGGGAGCTGTTTTTT.

This clonotype occurred many times. The chain employs TRBV6-2 or TRBV6-3 and TRBJ2-4; D remains unclear. Trimming removed 0 bases at V and 1 base at J, with 13 bases between. Looked up from germline, CDR1 is MNHEY and CDR2 is SVGEGT. The CDR3 runs 17 residues. The DNA of the CDR3 is TGTGCCAGCAGTTACTCGAGAGGCCAAGGGGCCAAAAACATTCAGTACTTC. Protein: CASSYSRGQGAKNIQYF.

This clonotype was counted many times. The chain uses TRBV20-1 and TRBJ2-1; 8 positions agree with TRBD2. Germline V lookup: CDR1 DFQATT, CDR2 SNEGSKA (reference sequence). This CDR3 has 15 residues. V was pared by 5 bases and J by 1 base, with 7 bases of the junction left unmatched. The CDR3, as DNA: TGCAGTGCTCCCGGGAGCGGGAGTTCCTACAATGAGCAGTTCTTC. Protein product: CSAPGSGSSYNEQFF.

The CDR3 bases are TGCGCCAGCAGCTTGGGACAGGGGATGTACACCGGGGAGCTGTTTTTT. Protein product: CASSLGQGMYTGELFF. V gene TRBV5-1 combines with J gene TRBJ2-2; 8 positions agree with TRBD1. The V segment lost 0 bases and the J segment 3 bases; nucleotides outside the gene matches: 4. CDR1 and CDR2 from the germline V gene are SGHRS and YFSETQ. The CDR3 totals 16 residues. Supplemented by reference TRBV5-1 and TRBJ2-2, the full variable domain reads KAGVTQTPRYLIKTRGQQVTLSCSPISGHRSVSWYQQTPGQGLQFLFEYFSETQRNKGNFPGRFSGRQFSNSRSEMNVSTLELGDSALYLCASSLGQGMYTGELFFGEGSRLTVL.

This clonotype was seen at least ten times. The CDR3 DNA reads as TGTGCCAGCTCACCCATCTTGGCAGAGAACACTGAAGCTTTCTTT. The encoded protein is CASSPILAENTEAFF. The J gene is TRBJ1-1, the V gene TRBV18; D unresolved. CDR1 and CDR2 (germline): KGHSH, LQKENI. V shed 3 bases and J shed 1 base, with 12 bases lying between them. The CDR3 extends over 15 amino acids.